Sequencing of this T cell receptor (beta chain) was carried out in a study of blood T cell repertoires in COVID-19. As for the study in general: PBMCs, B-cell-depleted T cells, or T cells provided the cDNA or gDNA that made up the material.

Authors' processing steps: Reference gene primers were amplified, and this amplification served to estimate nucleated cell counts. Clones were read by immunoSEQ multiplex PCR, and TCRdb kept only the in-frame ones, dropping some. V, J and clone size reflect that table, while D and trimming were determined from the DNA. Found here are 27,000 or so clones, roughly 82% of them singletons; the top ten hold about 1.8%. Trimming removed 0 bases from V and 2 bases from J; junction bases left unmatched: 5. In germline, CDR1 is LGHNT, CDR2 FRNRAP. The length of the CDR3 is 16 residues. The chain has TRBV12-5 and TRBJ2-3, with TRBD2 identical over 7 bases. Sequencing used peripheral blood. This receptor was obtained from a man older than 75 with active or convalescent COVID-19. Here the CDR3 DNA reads TGTGCTAGTGGTTTGGTTTTGGGGACTAACACAGATACGCAGTATTTT. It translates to CASGLVLGTNTDTQYF.